Given below is one TCR beta chain in context. The data are from a study of shared clonotypes between healthy human individuals. This table comes from immunoSEQ multiplex PCR, and its TCRdb copy is limited to in-frame clones, with some not included. The data contain 170,000 or so clones, about 66% of them singletons. The J segment lost 1 base and the V segment lost 8 bases, leaving 2 bases of the junction unmatched. The CDR3 is 13 residues long. In germline, CDR1 is MDHEN, CDR2 SYDVKM. The sequenced material came from memory CD4+ T cells sorted from blood. As for subset: CD45RA-negative fraction. This clonotype was sampled from a man between 25 and 39 years old in good health. The chain carries TRBV28 and TRBJ2-3; 8 nucleotides agree with TRBD1. CDR3 in DNA: TGTGCCAGCGGGACAGGAGGCACAGATACGCAGTATTTT. This encodes CASGTGGTDTQYF.